Listed below are T cell receptor beta chains from one sample, sequenced in a study of shared clonotypes between healthy human individuals. Here immunoSEQ multiplex PCR was the method, and the copy in TCRdb shows in-frame clones only, minus some. The sample lists about 660,000 clones, about 74% seen once, with less than 2% in the top ten. The sample consisted of memory CD4+ T cells sorted from blood. These receptors were obtained from a woman aged 25 to 39 in good health. Both conserved end residues are trimmed from each CDR3. Fields, in order: CDR3 protein, clone size, J gene, V gene. Expanded clones are given a class, and other clones once, few, many or no size at all.

cdr3_aa: SVGREGQPQH
clone_size: NA
j_call: TRBJ1-5
v_call: TRBV29-1

cdr3_aa: ASSSNVLAGGGEQF
clone_size: once
j_call: TRBJ2-1
v_call: TRBV7-2

cdr3_aa: ASSRISDGVGQTQY
clone_size: NA
j_call: TRBJ2-5
v_call: TRBV9

cdr3_aa: ASSPRPYNEQF
clone_size: NA
j_call: TRBJ2-1
v_call: TRBV5-1

cdr3_aa: VAGIDTQY
clone_size: few
j_call: TRBJ2-3
v_call: TRBV29-1

cdr3_aa: ASSQEQGGSNQPQH
clone_size: NA
j_call: TRBJ1-5
v_call: TRBV4-2

cdr3_aa: ASNLDRGEGTGELF
clone_size: NA
j_call: TRBJ2-2
v_call: TRBV6-6

cdr3_aa: ASTREAHEQY
clone_size: few
j_call: TRBJ2-7
v_call: TRBV2

cdr3_aa: AWRGSGATNEKLF
clone_size: NA
j_call: TRBJ1-4
v_call: TRBV30

cdr3_aa: ASRTVNNTEAF
clone_size: NA
j_call: TRBJ1-1
v_call: TRBV10-1

cdr3_aa: ASSLYSAGDYTGELF
clone_size: few
j_call: TRBJ2-2
v_call: TRBV28

cdr3_aa: ASSSVPGTASYNEQF
clone_size: NA
j_call: TRBJ2-1
v_call: TRBV7-9

cdr3_aa: SVAPGNEQY
clone_size: NA
j_call: NA
v_call: TRBV29-1

cdr3_aa: ASTPWSRHNEKLF
clone_size: few
j_call: TRBJ1-4
v_call: TRBV28

cdr3_aa: ASSRIPGAGEQF
clone_size: NA
j_call: TRBJ2-1
v_call: TRBV7-3

cdr3_aa: ASSTGQTLGYT
clone_size: NA
j_call: TRBJ1-2
v_call: TRBV5-1

cdr3_aa: ASSLARAGYT
clone_size: NA
j_call: TRBJ1-2
v_call: TRBV7-9

cdr3_aa: ASSISGTVRDEQY
clone_size: NA
j_call: TRBJ2-7
v_call: TRBV19